This T cell receptor beta chain was captured by sequencing in a study of regulatory T cells in long-lasting Graves disease. Study-wide results and caveats: Limited samples may have lowered accuracy. There were preferences for TRBV28, TRBJ1-2 and TRBJ2-5 in persistent disease.

V shed 3 bases and J shed 7 bases, with 10 bases lying between them. CDR3 length equals 14 residues. This clonotype was detected ten times or more. Its target is not known. Specified time point: persistent/refractory GD, antithyroid drugs over 5 years with positive TRAb. PBMC-derived RNA was used for the TCR library. Blood from the periphery, nine milliliters in all, was drawn into EDTA tubes. iRepertoire HTBI primers and Arm-PCR of CDR3 regions built TCR beta libraries. MiXCR, run by TCRdb on the multiplex PCR reads, gives a single entry per CDR3 protein. The data hold 350,000 to 450,000 distinct CDR3 sequences, with 20% to 25% observed a single time.

This chain joins TRBV12-3 or TRBV12-4 and TRBJ1-6; perhaps TRBD1 as D (6 bases). The sequencing used peripheral blood mononuclear cells (PBMCs), collected when the disease was refractory, from a patient treated with antithyroid drugs. The origin of this receptor is a female donor with Graves disease. Here the CDR3 reads CASSFGQMNSPLHF. The CDR3, as DNA: TGTGCCAGCAGTTTCGGACAGATGAATTCACCCCTCCACTTT.